This TCR beta chain is drawn from a study of shared clonotypes between healthy human individuals. Study-wide context: Two women and a few men aged 18 to 49 served as donors.

Per germline, CDR1 MNHEY and CDR2 SVGAGI. The CDR3 totals 15 residues. The V and J ends lost 5 bases and 2 bases, in that order; junction bases with no gene match: 9. Genomic DNA for unsorted samples was obtained from about 90 million PBMCs. Investigators spread the genomic DNA of each subset evenly over several immunoSEQ plates. The repertoire was sequenced with immunoSEQ multiplex PCR; TCRdb's copy has only in-frame clones and lacks some. The sample carries about 560,000 clones, about 80% recorded once. The chain couples TRBV6-5 to TRBJ2-7; 7 bases match TRBD2. The clonotype originates from a woman aged 40-49 years in good health. Some clones in this sample may be carry-over from other donors' samples. Material for sequencing was PBMCs. DNA of the CDR3: TGTGCCAGCAGTCAGCTAGCGGCCCGAACCTACGAGCAGTACTTC. Translation: CASSQLAARTYEQYF.